The 10 T cell receptor beta chains below come from one sample, sequenced in a study of T cell responses to AZD1222 COVID-19 vaccine. Some clones are missing from TCRdb's copy, which holds only in-frame ones; the method was immunoSEQ multiplex PCR. The sample records roughly 120,000 clones, about 87% being singletons. The source material was peripheral blood, sampled on day 0 of AZD1222 vaccination. Receptors were obtained from an adult in good health.

The chain employs TRBV4-2 and TRBJ1-5; no clear D. Germline assignment: CDR1 LGHNA and CDR2 YNFKEQ. V was clipped by 0 bases and J by 2 bases, with 14 bases between them. This CDR3 contains 17 residues. Here the CDR3 DNA reads TGTGCCAGCAGCCAAGAGGCGCCCGCATGGGGCAATCAGCCCCAGCATTTT. It yields the protein CASSQEAPAWGNQPQHF.

The V call is TRBV5-1, the J call TRBJ2-7; TRBD1 matches 7 bases. The CDR3 is 15 amino acids. Germline V gives CDR1 SGHRS, CDR2 YFSETQ. V was clipped by 1 base and J by 0 bases; unmatched bases: 4. The CDR3 region is CASSLPRDSSYEQYF. For the CDR3, the DNA is TGCGCCAGCAGCTTGCCCCGGGACAGCTCCTACGAGCAGTACTTC.

The chain links TRBV5-1 to TRBJ1-5; 8 bases match TRBD1. Germline assignment: CDR1 SGHRS and CDR2 YFSETQ. The CDR3 is 15 residues long. Trimming cost V 1 base and J 2 bases; bases outside gene matches: 2. The CDR3 nucleotides read TGCGCCAGCAGCTTGCAGGGGGCGCGCAATCAGCCCCAGCATTTT. As protein: CASSLQGARNQPQHF.

The J gene is TRBJ1-3, the V gene TRBV7-8; D uncertain. CDR1 and CDR2 from the germline V gene are SGHVS and FQNEAQ. The V end was cut by 1 base, the J end by 2 bases, with 9 bases between. The CDR3 is 15 residues long. The chain's CDR3 is CASSLGLGTGNTIYF. The DNA of the CDR3 is TGTGCCAGCAGCTTAGGCCTGGGAACTGGAAACACCATATATTTT.

Here the CDR3 DNA reads TGTGCCAGTAGGGGAATCTTAGCGGGAGATTACTACAATGAGCAGTTCTTC. Translating it yields CASRGILAGDYYNEQFF. The chain links TRBV19 to TRBJ2-1, with TRBD2 matching 9 bases. Looked up from germline, CDR1 is LNHDA and CDR2 is SQIVND (reference sequence). The V segment lost 6 bases and the J segment 3 bases; nucleotides outside the gene matches: 12. The CDR3 length is 17 residues.

The chain's CDR3 is CASSPRPTPTDTEAFF. DNA for the CDR3: TGTGCCAGCAGCCCTCGACCGACTCCGACCGACACTGAAGCTTTCTTT. The rearrangement uses TRBV11-3 and TRBJ1-1; unclear D gene. This CDR3 contains 16 residues. Trimming took off 5 bases at V and 3 bases at J, with 19 bases between the two ends. Germline CDR1 SGHNT, CDR2 YENEEA. Together with reference TRBV11-3 and TRBJ1-1, the CDR3 gives the full variable domain: EAGVVQSPRYKIIEKKQPVAFWCNPISGHNTLYWYLQNLGQGPELLIRYENEEAVDDSQLPKDRFSAERLKGVDSTLKIQPAELGDSAVYLCASSPRPTPTDTEAFFGQGTRLTVV.

This clone occurred once. The chain joins TRBV4-2 to TRBJ2-7; 10 bases match TRBD2. Per the germline V gene, CDR1 is LGHNA and CDR2 is YNFKEQ. Losses at the gene ends were 1 base for V and 1 base for J; bases not matched to a gene: 4. CDR3 length: 16 amino acids. The CDR3 region has the DNA TGTGCCAGCAGCCAAGCCGGGACTAGCGAATCCTACGAGCAGTACTTC. Protein sequence: CASSQAGTSESYEQYF.

This chain links TRBV9 with TRBJ2-6, with TRBD2 identical over 11 bases. Germline-derived CDR1 and CDR2 are SGDLS and YYNGEE. This CDR3 spans 20 amino acids. The ends lost 3 bases at V and 0 bases at J; junction bases unmatched: 11. The CDR3: CASSEPGLAAISSGANVLTF. The CDR3 DNA is TGTGCCAGCAGCGAACCGGGACTAGCGGCAATCAGCTCTGGGGCCAACGTCCTGACTTTC.

The V and J genes are TRBV6-5 and TRBJ1-2; TRBD1 might be the D (5 bases). V was trimmed by 6 bases and J by 4 bases, leaving 15 bases between them. The CDR3 has 14 amino acids. Germline V CDR1 and CDR2: MNHEY, SVGAGI. In DNA form, the CDR3 reads TGTGCCAGCAGCGGACAACGGACGGGCTATGGCTACACCTTC. This encodes CASSGQRTGYGYTF.

The V gene is TRBV9, the J gene TRBJ1-2; the match to TRBD1 covers 7 bases. Per the germline V gene, CDR1 is SGDLS and CDR2 is YYNGEE. There are 15 residues in the CDR3. J gave up 7 bases and V 7 bases, and 16 bases lay outside the gene matches. Here the CDR3 reads CASHDAAQGSGGYTF. CDR3 sequence (DNA): TGTGCCAGCCATGACGCCGCACAGGGGTCTGGTGGCTACACCTTC.